The 13 T cell receptor beta chains listed next were all sequenced from one sample in a study of OX40 agonist ivuxolimab in advanced cancers. TCRdb's copy holds only in-frame clones and misses some; the assay was immunoSEQ multiplex PCR. The table records about 82,000 clones, roughly 90% of them present only once. The specimen was CD4+ or CD8+ T cells sorted from blood, collected in a trial of the OX40 agonist ivuxolimab. The receptor source for this set is an adult with an advanced solid tumor such as melanoma, head and neck, liver or kidney cancer.

The genes are TRBV10-3 and TRBJ2-2, with D hard to call. This CDR3 contains 13 residues. Looked up from germline, CDR1 is ENHRY and CDR2 is SYGVKD. Trimming took off 2 bases at V and 9 bases at J, with 10 bases between the two ends. CDR3 DNA sequence: TGTGCCATCAGTGAGCCCGCGAGTAGGGAGCTGTTTTTT. This codes for CAISEPASRELFF.

This chain connects TRBV14 to TRBJ2-3; 9 bases are a match to TRBD2. Germline CDR1 reads SGHDN; CDR2 reads FVKESK. This CDR3 spans 15 amino acids. V lost 2 bases and J lost 10; bases outside the gene matches: 10. Here the CDR3 reads CASSQTAGGPPPQYF. DNA of the CDR3: TGTGCCAGCAGCCAAACAGCGGGGGGTCCGCCCCCGCAGTATTTT.

The chain couples TRBV14 to TRBJ2-7; no definite D call. CDR3 length equals 14 residues. V gave up 5 bases and J gave up 0 bases, with 11 bases separating them. Germline values: CDR1 SGHDN, CDR2 FVKESK. In DNA form, the CDR3 reads TGTGCCAGCAGCTTGACCACCTACTCCTACGAGCAGTACTTC. Its translation is CASSLTTYSYEQYF.

About this clone itself: Other nucleotide sequences from this sample produce the same CDR3. The chain employs TRBV5-4 and TRBJ2-7; D ambiguous. CDR1 SGHNT and CDR2 YYREEE come from the germline V gene (reference sequence). The V end was cut by 2 bases, the J end by 1 base, with 7 bases between. The CDR3 has 13 residues. The CDR3 sequence is CASSLRESYEQYF. The DNA of the CDR3 is TGTGCCAGCAGCTTAAGAGAATCCTACGAGCAGTACTTC.

Concerning this clone: Its ends do not fully match the called genes, so a read error is possible. Other DNA sequences in the same sample also yield this CDR3. The chain links TRBV6-4 to TRBJ2-3, with a tentative D call TRBD2 (7 bases). The CDR3 is made up of 14 amino acids. Per the germline V gene, CDR1 is MRHNA and CDR2 is SNTAGT. The CDR3 loop reads CASSERGGTDTQYF. The CDR3 DNA sequence: TGTGCCAGCAGTGAACGCGGGGGCACGGATACGCAGTATTTT.

The rearrangement uses TRBV12-5 and TRBJ2-3, with D perhaps given as TRBD1 or TRBD2 (5 bases each). Germline lookup yields CDR1 LGHNT and CDR2 FRNRAP. Trimming cost V 5 bases and J 1 base, with 13 bases left between them. This CDR3 spans 15 amino acids. This chain's CDR3 is CASGGTAPRTDTQYF. DNA of the CDR3: TGTGCTAGTGGTGGGACGGCCCCGCGCACAGATACGCAGTATTTT.

This clone was counted a single time. V is TRBV6-1 and J is TRBJ1-5; D perhaps matches TRBD1 (6 bases). This CDR3 region has 17 residues. Germline-derived CDR1 and CDR2 are MNHNS and SASEGT. Trimming removed 1 base from V and 1 base from J, with 14 bases in between. CDR3 in amino acids: CASSEVPQGMSNQPQHF. CDR3 nucleotide sequence: TGTGCCAGCAGTGAAGTCCCGCAGGGGATGAGCAATCAGCCCCAGCATTTT.

The chain carries TRBV6-4 and TRBJ2-3; 10 positions match TRBD2. Germline trimming cut 0 bases from V and 2 bases from J; bases unmatched to any gene: 2. The germline gives CDR1 MRHNA, CDR2 SNTAGT. The CDR3 length is 16 residues. CDR3 sequence: CASSDSSGGNTDTQYF. In DNA, the CDR3 is TGTGCCAGCAGTGACTCTAGCGGGGGGAACACAGATACGCAGTATTTT.

This chain joins TRBV6-1 and TRBJ1-2; D unresolved. Germline V CDR1 and CDR2: MNHNS, SASEGT. The CDR3 covers 14 residues. Trimming removed 2 bases at V and 2 bases at J, with 9 bases between. Written as DNA, the CDR3 is TGTGCCAGCAGTGAAATTGAAGGGAACTATGGCTACACCTTC. It yields the protein CASSEIEGNYGYTF.

This clone has more than one count but fewer than ten. The V and J genes are TRBV6-1 and TRBJ1-5, with 8 bases lining up with TRBD1. Germline V gene sequence: CDR1 MNHNS, CDR2 SASEGT. The length of the CDR3 is 15 residues. V shed 6 bases, J shed 1 base, and the junction held 5 bases outside the gene matches. CDR3 sequence: CASSATGESNQPQHF. In DNA form, the CDR3 reads TGTGCCAGCAGCGCGACAGGGGAAAGCAATCAGCCCCAGCATTTT.

Only a few counts were recorded for this clone. The rearrangement links TRBV5-5 to TRBJ2-7; weak D call: TRBD2 (5 bases). CDR1 and CDR2 (germline): SGHKS, YYEKEE (reference sequence). The CDR3 consists of 13 residues. V was trimmed by 1 base and J by 7 bases, leaving 12 bases between them. DNA for the CDR3: TGTGCCAGCAGCTTGTCGGGGTCGGTGGAGCAGTACTTC. Its translation: CASSLSGSVEQYF.

The rearrangement joins TRBV27 to TRBJ1-6; the match to TRBD1 covers 10 bases. Germline trimming cut 5 bases from V and 7 bases from J; bases unmatched to any gene: 20. Germline V lookup: CDR1 MNHEY, CDR2 SMNVEV (reference sequence). The CDR3 has 20 amino acids. In DNA, the CDR3 is TGTGCCAGCAGTCACCATCCTGGACAGGGGGGGGCTCCTGGGAATTCACCCCTCCACTTT. It encodes CASSHHPGQGGAPGNSPLHF.

The chain combines TRBV7-6 with TRBJ2-7; D might be TRBD2 (5 bases). This CDR3 contains 14 residues. Germline CDR1 is SGHVS and CDR2 is FNYEAQ. Trimming cost V 3 bases and J 5 bases, with 14 bases left between them. CDR3 DNA sequence: TGTGCCAGCAGCTTCTCGAGAGGGCTCCACGAGCAGTACTTC. It specifies CASSFSRGLHEQYF.